The 8 T cell receptor beta chains in this list originate from one sample, sequenced in a study of blood T cell repertoires in COVID-19 (dated by TCRdb to about 2020). Library preparation used the immunoSEQ multiplex PCR assay. TCRdb retrieved this table from immuneACCESS and kept in-frame rearrangements only. Not all clones are present; in checked studies, unresolved V genes account for under half, and no reason is known for the remainder. The sample data list 200,000 to 250,000 clones, and about 90% of these were observed just once. The ten biggest clones cover about 3.1% of the sample. Sequenced input: PBMCs or T cells enriched from blood (not recorded which). All receptors derive from a woman aged 45-59 years in a cohort exposed to, infected with or recovered from COVID-19 (not recorded which).

The chain links TRBV6-5 to TRBJ2-5; perhaps TRBD1 as D (6 bases). Per the germline V gene, CDR1 is MNHEY and CDR2 is SVGAGI. The CDR3 is 16 residues long. The V gene lost 0 bases and the J gene lost 5 bases, with 16 bases spanning the gap. This chain's CDR3 is CASSYSWARGWETQYF. The CDR3 bases are TGTGCCAGCAGTTACTCGTGGGCCAGGGGTTGGGAGACCCAGTACTTC.

The chain joins TRBV20-1 to TRBJ2-5; D is unresolved. This CDR3 is 11 amino acids long. Trimming shortened V by 6 bases and J by 5 bases, and 10 bases separated the two germline ends. Per the germline V gene, CDR1 is DFQATT and CDR2 is SNEGSKA (reference sequence). In DNA form, the CDR3 reads TGCAGTGCCGGTGCCGGGGAGACCCAGTACTTC. This translates into CSAGAGETQYF.

The rearrangement uses TRBV3-1 (or the pseudogene TRBV3-2) and TRBJ1-2; maybe TRBD1 (6 bases). The CDR3 contains 15 residues. Trimming cost V 3 bases and J 1 base, with 12 bases left between them. Looked up from germline, CDR1 is LGHDT and CDR2 is YNNKEL (reference sequence). The chain's CDR3 is CASSHPGGGNYGYTF. In nucleotides, the CDR3 is TGTGCCAGCAGCCATCCGGGAGGGGGTAACTATGGCTACACCTTC.

This clone was seen a single time. This same CDR3 is encoded by further DNA sequences in the sample. The V gene is TRBV12-3 or TRBV12-4, the J gene TRBJ1-4, with TRBD1 as a possible D gene (6 bases). Between the trimmed V and J ends, which lost 2 bases and 6 bases, there was a span of 7 bases. The CDR3 has 13 residues. The CDR3 nucleotides read TGTGCCAGCAGTTTATCAGGGGATGAAAAACTGTTTTTT. Encoded protein: CASSLSGDEKLFF.

This chain connects TRBV7-9 to TRBJ1-2, with TRBD1 identical over 9 bases. This CDR3 has 15 amino acids. Trimming removed 4 bases from V and 5 bases from J; junction bases left unmatched: 8. Germline values: CDR1 SEHNR, CDR2 FQNEAQ (reference sequence). CDR3 nucleotides: TGTGCCAGCAGCTCACGAGGGACAGGGACTTATGGCTACACCTTC. It encodes CASSSRGTGTYGYTF.

The CDR3 loop is CASSLVLSNQPQHF. CDR3 DNA sequence: TGTGCCAGCAGCTTAGTACTTAGCAATCAGCCCCAGCATTTT. The V gene is TRBV7-2, the J gene TRBJ1-5; D remains ambiguous. Germline V lookup: CDR1 SGHTA, CDR2 FQGNSA. V was cut by 1 base and J by 0 bases, with 4 bases left in between. The CDR3 totals 14 residues.

In DNA form, the CDR3 reads TGTGCCAGCAGAGGGGGGGCCTTCTCTGGAAACACCATATATTTT. Translation gives CASRGGAFSGNTIYF. This chain links TRBV7-2 with TRBJ1-3; D possibly corresponds to TRBD1 (6 bases). Germline values: CDR1 SGHTA, CDR2 FQGNSA. Between the trimmed V and J ends, which lost 6 bases and 0 bases, there was a span of 12 bases. This CDR3 contains 15 residues.

The chain uses TRBV10-3 and TRBJ2-1; the match to TRBD1 covers 10 bases. The CDR3 spans 14 residues. The V gene end was trimmed by 11 bases and the J gene end by 9 bases; junction bases not matched to a gene: 13. Germline CDR1 and CDR2: ENHRY and SYGVKD. CDR3 sequence reads: CAVTTGTGVGEQFF. The CDR3 bases are TGTGCCGTCACGACCGGGACAGGGGTTGGTGAGCAGTTCTTC.